One and the same sample provided the 11 T cell receptor beta chains below, sequenced in a study of blood T cell repertoires in COVID-19. Data came from immunoSEQ multiplex PCR; TCRdb stores just in-frame clones and leaves some out. The sample has about 480,000 clones, around nine tenths seen once. The sequenced sample consisted of PBMCs or T cells enriched from blood (not recorded which). These receptors were taken from a woman aged 40 to 49 who had recovered from COVID-19.

The rearrangement joins TRBV7-9 to TRBJ2-7; 9 bases agree with TRBD1. Germline CDR1 is SEHNR and CDR2 is FQNEAQ (reference sequence). V lost 5 bases, J lost 5 bases, and 10 bases stayed unmatched. This CDR3 contains 15 residues. As DNA, the CDR3 is TGTGCCAGCAGCCTAACAGGGGGCGCGGTGAACGAGCAGTACTTC. Its translation: CASSLTGGAVNEQYF.

Only one count was recorded for this clone. The chain couples TRBV7-9 to TRBJ1-1, with 8 bases identical to TRBD1. The CDR3 has 13 residues. In germline, CDR1 is SEHNR, CDR2 FQNEAQ (reference sequence). V shed 10 bases, J shed 5 bases, and the junction held 9 bases outside the gene matches. The CDR3 spells CATVTGEETEAFF. As DNA, the CDR3 is TGTGCCACCGTGACAGGGGAGGAGACTGAAGCTTTCTTT.

The gene calls are TRBV7-2 and TRBJ2-3; D call uncertain. This CDR3 spans 14 amino acids. Germline V gene lookup returns CDR1 SGHTA and CDR2 FQGNSA. Trimming took 5 bases from V and 6 from J, leaving 15 bases between them. The CDR3, as DNA: TGTGCCAGCAGCGATGGTCTTTCCGCGGATACGCAGTATTTT. Its protein product is CASSDGLSADTQYF.

This sequence joins TRBV5-1 and TRBJ1-2; 7 positions match TRBD1. V trimming: 4 bases; J trimming: 4 bases; junction bases outside the gene matches: 7. CDR1 is SGHRS, CDR2 YFSETQ, per germline. The CDR3 runs to 14 residues. The CDR3 region has the DNA TGCGCCAGCAGCCTGAGTCAGGGGGGCTATGGCTACACCTTC. It is translated as CASSLSQGGYGYTF.

The rearrangement uses TRBV19 and TRBJ1-2; the match to TRBD1 covers 7 bases. The CDR3 totals 11 residues. The germline gives CDR1 LNHDA, CDR2 SQIVND (reference sequence). Trimming at V came to 11 bases and at J to 4 bases, leaving 4 bases not matched to a gene. The CDR3 region is CASGTVYGYTF. CDR3 nucleotides: TGTGCCTCTGGGACAGTCTATGGCTACACCTTC.

V and J are TRBV6-2 or TRBV6-3 and TRBJ1-2; D is possibly TRBD1 (5 bases). The germline gives CDR1 MNHEY, CDR2 SVGEGT. The CDR3 loop spans 15 amino acids. The V end was cut by 2 bases, the J end by 0 bases, with 10 bases between. The CDR3 DNA follows: TGTGCCAGCAGTTACCCCACAGGAGCTAACTATGGCTACACCTTC. Protein product: CASSYPTGANYGYTF.

The V call is TRBV7-9, the J call TRBJ2-1; 7 nucleotides agree with TRBD2. The germline V gene has CDR1 SEHNR and CDR2 FQNEAQ (reference sequence). Trimming removed 4 bases from V and 0 bases from J; junction bases left unmatched: 9. The CDR3 sequence is 17 residues long. The CDR3 protein is CASSSKWEGSSYNEQFF. Here the CDR3 DNA reads TGTGCCAGCAGCTCCAAGTGGGAGGGGAGCTCCTACAATGAGCAGTTCTTC.

The chain links TRBV5-1 to TRBJ1-3; D unresolved. The CDR3 has 12 residues. Per the germline V gene, CDR1 is SGHRS and CDR2 is YFSETQ. V was pared by 0 bases and J by 12 bases, with 10 bases between. The CDR3 DNA follows: TGCGCCAGCAGCTTGGAAGGGAGTCTCATATATTTT. Protein sequence: CASSLEGSLIYF.

The chain joins TRBV5-4 to TRBJ1-3; no clear D gene. The CDR3 contains 12 residues. Germline CDR1 reads SGHNT; CDR2 reads YYREEE (reference sequence). The ends were cut back, 5 bases at V and 4 bases at J, with 7 bases in the middle. The CDR3 sequence: CASSQQGNTIYF. For the CDR3, the DNA is TGTGCCAGCAGTCAACAGGGAAACACCATATATTTT.

The chain employs TRBV15 and TRBJ2-7; tentatively, D is TRBD1 (6 bases). The germline V and J ends were trimmed by 3 bases and 0 bases, with 12 bases remaining between them. The CDR3 contains 15 residues. Germline V gives CDR1 LNHNV, CDR2 YYDKDF (reference sequence). The DNA for the CDR3 is TGTGCCACCAGCAGTAGACAGGCGAACTCCTACGAGCAGTACTTC. Amino acids: CATSSRQANSYEQYF.

The rearrangement uses TRBV5-1 and TRBJ2-7, with 11 positions matching TRBD2. Germline V gene sequence: CDR1 SGHRS, CDR2 YFSETQ. There are 15 residues in the CDR3. J lost 2 bases, V lost 4 bases, and 5 bases had no gene match. DNA of the CDR3: TGCGCCAGCAGCGAGACTAGCGGGACCACCTACGAGCAGTACTTC. Translation: CASSETSGTTYEQYF.